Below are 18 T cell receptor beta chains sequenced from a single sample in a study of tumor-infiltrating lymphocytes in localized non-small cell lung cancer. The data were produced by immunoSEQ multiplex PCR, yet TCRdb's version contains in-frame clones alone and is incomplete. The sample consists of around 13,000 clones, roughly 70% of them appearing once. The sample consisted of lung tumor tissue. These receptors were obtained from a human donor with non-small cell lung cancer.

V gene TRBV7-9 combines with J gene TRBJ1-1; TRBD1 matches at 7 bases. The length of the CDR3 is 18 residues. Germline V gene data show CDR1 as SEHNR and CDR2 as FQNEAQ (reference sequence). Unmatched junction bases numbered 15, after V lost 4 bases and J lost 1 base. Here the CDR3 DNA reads TGTGCCAGCAGCTCCGGGAGGGGGCACGATGCATGGAACACTGAAGCTTTCTTT. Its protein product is CASSSGRGHDAWNTEAFF. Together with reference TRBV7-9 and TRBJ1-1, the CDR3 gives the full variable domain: DTGVSQNPRHKITKRGQNVTFRCDPISEHNRLYWYRQTLGQGPEFLTYFQNEAQLEKSRLLSDRFSAERPKGSFSTLEIQRTEQGDSAMYLCASSSGRGHDAWNTEAFFGQGTRLTVV.

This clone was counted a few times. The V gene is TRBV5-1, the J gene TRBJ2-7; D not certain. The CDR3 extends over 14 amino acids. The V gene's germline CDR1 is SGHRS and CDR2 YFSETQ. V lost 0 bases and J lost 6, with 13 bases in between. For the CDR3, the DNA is TGCGCCAGCAGCTTGGATAGTAGGATAGGCGAGCAGTACTTC. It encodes CASSLDSRIGEQYF.

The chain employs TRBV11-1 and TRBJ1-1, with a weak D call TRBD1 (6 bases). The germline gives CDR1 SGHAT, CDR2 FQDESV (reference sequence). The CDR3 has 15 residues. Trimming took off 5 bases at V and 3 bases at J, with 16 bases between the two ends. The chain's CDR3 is CASSIYREFDTEAFF. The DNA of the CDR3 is TGTGCCAGCAGCATTTACAGGGAATTTGACACTGAAGCTTTCTTT.

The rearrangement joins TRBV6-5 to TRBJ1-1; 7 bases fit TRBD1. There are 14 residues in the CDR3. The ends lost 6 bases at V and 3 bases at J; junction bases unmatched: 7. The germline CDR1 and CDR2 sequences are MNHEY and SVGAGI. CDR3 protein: CASRAGQLHTEAFF. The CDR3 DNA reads TGTGCCAGCAGGGCGGGACAGCTTCACACTGAAGCTTTCTTT.

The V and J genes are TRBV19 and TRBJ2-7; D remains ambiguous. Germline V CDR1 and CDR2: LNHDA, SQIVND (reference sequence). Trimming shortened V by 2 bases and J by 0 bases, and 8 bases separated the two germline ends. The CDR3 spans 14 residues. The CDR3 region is CASSIWANSYEQYF. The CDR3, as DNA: TGTGCCAGTAGTATATGGGCGAACTCCTACGAGCAGTACTTC.

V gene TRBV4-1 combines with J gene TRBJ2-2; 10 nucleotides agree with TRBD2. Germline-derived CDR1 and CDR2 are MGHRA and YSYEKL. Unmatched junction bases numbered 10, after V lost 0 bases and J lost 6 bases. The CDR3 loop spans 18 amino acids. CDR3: CASSQEGWGAGGPGELFF. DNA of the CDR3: TGCGCCAGCAGCCAAGAGGGTTGGGGAGCGGGGGGGCCCGGGGAGCTGTTTTTT.

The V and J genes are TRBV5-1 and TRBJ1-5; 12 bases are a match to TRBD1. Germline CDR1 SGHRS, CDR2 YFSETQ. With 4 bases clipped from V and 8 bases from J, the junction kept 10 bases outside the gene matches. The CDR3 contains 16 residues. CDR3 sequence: CASSVGTGGSSEPQHF. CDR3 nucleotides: TGCGCCAGCAGCGTTGGGACAGGGGGCTCTAGTGAGCCCCAGCATTTT.

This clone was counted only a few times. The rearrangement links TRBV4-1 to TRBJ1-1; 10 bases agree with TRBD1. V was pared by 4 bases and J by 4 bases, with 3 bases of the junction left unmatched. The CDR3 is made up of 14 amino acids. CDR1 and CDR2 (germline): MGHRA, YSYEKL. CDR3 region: CASSRTGGGTEAFF. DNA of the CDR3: TGCGCCAGCAGCCGGACAGGGGGAGGCACTGAAGCTTTCTTT.

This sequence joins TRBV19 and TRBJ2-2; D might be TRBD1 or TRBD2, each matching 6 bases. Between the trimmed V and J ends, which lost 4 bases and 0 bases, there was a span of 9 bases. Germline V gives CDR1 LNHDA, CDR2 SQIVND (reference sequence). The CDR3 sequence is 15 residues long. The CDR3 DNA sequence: TGTGCCAGTAGTAGGGGGGCCACGAACACCGGGGAGCTGTTTTTT. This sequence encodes CASSRGATNTGELFF.

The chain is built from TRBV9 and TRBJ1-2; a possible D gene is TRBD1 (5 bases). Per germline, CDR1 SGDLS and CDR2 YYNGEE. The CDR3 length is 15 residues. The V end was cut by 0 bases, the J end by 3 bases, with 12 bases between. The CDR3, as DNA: TGTGCCAGCAGCGTAGCGGGGTGGGGGGACTATGGCTACACCTTC. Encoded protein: CASSVAGWGDYGYTF.

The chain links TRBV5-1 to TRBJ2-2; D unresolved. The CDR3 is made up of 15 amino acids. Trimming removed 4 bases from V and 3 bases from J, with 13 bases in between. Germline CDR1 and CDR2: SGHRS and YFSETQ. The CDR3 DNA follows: TGCGCCAGCAGCCCGGACCCCACGGACACCGGGGAGCTGTTTTTT. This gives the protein CASSPDPTDTGELFF.

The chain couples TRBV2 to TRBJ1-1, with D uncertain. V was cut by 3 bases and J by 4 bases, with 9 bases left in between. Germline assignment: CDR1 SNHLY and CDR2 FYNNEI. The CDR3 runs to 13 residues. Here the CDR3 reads CASSEEGFTEAFF. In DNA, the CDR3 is TGTGCCAGCAGTGAGGAGGGTTTCACTGAAGCTTTCTTT.

The CDR3 region is CASRNRQGTGELFF. The CDR3 DNA reads TGTGCCAGTAGGAACCGACAGGGCACCGGGGAGCTGTTTTTT. The V call is TRBV19, the J call TRBJ2-2; 7 bases fit TRBD1. The V gene's germline CDR1 is LNHDA and CDR2 SQIVND (reference sequence). V shed 6 bases, J shed 4 bases, and the junction held 5 bases outside the gene matches. CDR3 length equals 14 residues.

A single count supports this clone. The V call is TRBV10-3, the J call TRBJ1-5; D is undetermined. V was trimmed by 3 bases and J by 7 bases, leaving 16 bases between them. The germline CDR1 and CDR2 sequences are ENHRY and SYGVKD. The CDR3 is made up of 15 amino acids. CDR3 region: CAISDGSSEVQPQHF. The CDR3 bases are TGTGCCATCAGTGACGGATCATCCGAGGTGCAGCCCCAGCATTTT.

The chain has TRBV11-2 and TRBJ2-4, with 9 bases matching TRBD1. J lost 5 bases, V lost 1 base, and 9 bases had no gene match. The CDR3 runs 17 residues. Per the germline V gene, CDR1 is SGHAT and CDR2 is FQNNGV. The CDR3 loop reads CASSLVGDRGGENIQYF. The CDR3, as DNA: TGTGCCAGCAGCTTAGTAGGTGACAGGGGGGGCGAAAACATTCAGTACTTC.

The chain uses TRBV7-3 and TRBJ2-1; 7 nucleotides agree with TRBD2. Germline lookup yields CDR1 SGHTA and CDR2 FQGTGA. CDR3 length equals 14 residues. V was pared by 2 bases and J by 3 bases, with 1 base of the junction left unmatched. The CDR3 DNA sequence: TGTGCCAGCAGCTTAGAGCGGGGCTACAATGAGCAGTTCTTC. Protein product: CASSLERGYNEQFF.

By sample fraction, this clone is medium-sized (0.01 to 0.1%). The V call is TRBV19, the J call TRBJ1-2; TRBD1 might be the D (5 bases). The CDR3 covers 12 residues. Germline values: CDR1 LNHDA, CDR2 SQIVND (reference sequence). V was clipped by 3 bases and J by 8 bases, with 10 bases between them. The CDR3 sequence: CASSITRDGYTF. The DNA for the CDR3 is TGTGCCAGTAGTATCACCAGGGACGGCTACACCTTC.

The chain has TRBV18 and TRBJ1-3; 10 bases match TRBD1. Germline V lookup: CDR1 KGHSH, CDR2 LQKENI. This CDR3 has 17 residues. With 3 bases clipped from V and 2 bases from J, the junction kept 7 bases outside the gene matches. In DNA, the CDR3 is TGTGCCAGCTCACCTCGGCCGGGACAGGGGACTGGAAACACCATATATTTT. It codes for CASSPRPGQGTGNTIYF.